These T cell receptor beta chains were read from a single sample in a study of response to subunit inactivated influenza vaccine. Each CDR3 protein gets one entry after TCRdb re-called the RT-PCR reads with MiXCR. This sample yields about 610,000 distinct CDR3 sequences, of which 13% to 15% are seen a single time; 11% belongs to the top ten. Specimen: PBMCs from blood, collected about 13 days after vaccination. The receptors come from a man aged 50 to 60 who received an inactivated influenza vaccine. Both conserved end residues are trimmed from each CDR3. A D gene is named only where the DNA matches it firmly. For some rows the clone size is stated as once, few or many, or as a class when expanded; others skip it.

v_call clone_size d_call cdr3_aa
TRBV5-1 NA TRBD1 ASSPVGTGGLAAF
TRBV10-3 NA NA AINGRVNTEAF
TRBV7-6 few NA ASSSPGAEQF
TRBV7-2 NA NA ASSRDGGELF
TRBV4-2 few NA ASSRGGSQGSTEAF
TRBV2 few NA ASSGFGRDNKKDEAF
TRBV12-3/TRBV12-4 NA NA ASRRDGGSYNEQF
TRBV14 NA NA ASSQAFTGSEQY
TRBV2 NA TRBD1 ASKQQGVTDTQY
TRBV12-3/TRBV12-4 NA TRBD1 ASSPNQGQGWGYT
TRBV6-5 NA TRBD1 ASSYSDRNYGYT
TRBV7-8 few NA ASSLRRFENIQY
TRBV12-3/TRBV12-4 few TRBD1 ASSSPGTANTEAF
TRBV2 NA NA ASSDSLNQPQH
TRBV29-1 NA NA SVLGSTGELF
TRBV10-3 NA NA AISEKLMNTEAF
TRBV7-2 once NA ASSLAGVSREQY
TRBV5-6 few NA ASSLVGSSSYNEQF
TRBV7-8 NA TRBD1 ASSLEPGQGGTGELF
TRBV3-1 many NA ASSQVQLRWSPGELF
TRBV7-9 few NA ASSRGSGKETQY
TRBV20-1 NA NA SARALGIMY
TRBV10-3 NA TRBD1 AISGGQGITYEQY
TRBV12-3/TRBV12-4 NA TRBD2 ASSYLRGGAEQY
TRBV4-1 NA TRBD1 ASSPPGGAGANVLT
TRBV28 few NA ASRPPGLEFSGANVLT
TRBV7-2 few TRBD2 ASSLGGTSVQY
TRBV6-5 few NA ASSLQDSDEQY